These T cell receptor beta chains were read from a single sample in a study of cytomegalovirus exposure and HLA in healthy donors. Profiling relied on immunoSEQ multiplex PCR, and the TCRdb table lists in-frame clones only, not all of them. The table has under 150,000 clones, 70% to 90% seen once. Sequencing was carried out using PBMCs. The receptors here all came from a woman between 18 and 29 years old in good health and CMV-seropositive. Both conserved end residues are part of each CDR3. A D gene is named only where the DNA matches it firmly. Only some rows state a clone size, as once, few, many or a class for expanded clones.

cdr3_length clone_size j_call v_call d_call cdr3_nt cdr3_aa
14 NA TRBJ1-5 TRBV29-1 TRBD1 TGCAGCGTTTCCGGGACAGGGGGGGATCAGCCCCAGCATTTT CSVSGTGGDQPQHF
16 NA TRBJ1-1 TRBV27 NA TGTGCCAGCAGTTTAGGATTAGGGGTGAGGAACACTGAAGCTTTCTTT CASSLGLGVRNTEAFF
14 NA TRBJ1-6 TRBV10-3 NA TGTGCCATCAGGGACAGCTCCTATAATTCACCCCTCCACTTT CAIRDSSYNSPLHF
16 NA TRBJ1-5 TRBV28 TRBD1 TGTGCCAGCAGAGTCTCCCCGGGACAGGGAGATCAGCCCCAGCATTTT CASRVSPGQGDQPQHF
14 NA TRBJ2-7 TRBV6-1 NA TGTGCCAGCAGTGATGCAGGGGCGAGGGGCGAGCAGTACTTC CASSDAGARGEQYF
14 NA TRBJ1-2 TRBV5-1 NA TGCGCCAGCAATTGGTCAGGCAGAAACTATGGCTACACCTTC CASNWSGRNYGYTF
14 NA TRBJ2-3 TRBV19 TRBD2 TGTGCCAGCAGTGGCGGGAGGAACACAGATACGCAGTATTTT CASSGGRNTDTQYF
14 NA TRBJ2-5 TRBV4-2 TRBD1 TGTGCCAGCAGCCAAGATGCACAGGGGAGGACCCAGTACTTC CASSQDAQGRTQYF
17 NA TRBJ1-2 TRBV18 NA TGTGCCAGCTCACCACCGATCTCAGGGGCGCGTGGCTATGGCTACACCTTC CASSPPISGARGYGYTF
13 NA TRBJ2-3 TRBV25-1 NA TGTGCCAGCAGGGGGCAGGGGTCAGATACGCAGTATTTT CASRGQGSDTQYF
15 NA TRBJ2-7 TRBV18 TRBD2 TGTGCCAGCTCATACATAGGGACTAGCGGCTACGAGCAGTACTTC CASSYIGTSGYEQYF
14 NA TRBJ2-3 TRBV2 TRBD2 TGTGCCAGCGGGGGAGCGGGGACCCCCGATACGCAGTATTTT CASGGAGTPDTQYF
15 NA TRBJ2-1 TRBV5-4 NA TGTGCCAGCAGCTTGGGGACGGGAACCTACAATGAGCAGTTCTTC CASSLGTGTYNEQFF
14 NA TRBJ1-1 TRBV11-1 NA TGTGCCAGCAGCCTAGGGCGACAAGGCACTGAAGCTTTCTTT CASSLGRQGTEAFF
15 NA TRBJ2-6 TRBV5-1 TRBD1 TGCGCCACCGAACAGGGGGGCTCTGGGGCCAACGTCCTGACTTTC CATEQGGSGANVLTF
18 NA TRBJ2-2 TRBV27 TRBD2 TGTGCCAGCGGTCGGATAGCGGGAGTTCGTGGTGACACCGGGGAGCTGTTTTTT CASGRIAGVRGDTGELFF
13 NA TRBJ1-2 TRBV7-9 NA TGTGCCAGCACTAAGACCGCGACAAATGGCTACACCTTC CASTKTATNGYTF
14 NA TRBJ1-5 TRBV6-5 TRBD1 TGTGCCAGCAGTTACTCGACAGGGAGTCAGCCCCAGCATTTT CASSYSTGSQPQHF
15 NA TRBJ2-1 TRBV7-3 TRBD2 TGTGCCAGCAGCTTTAGCGGGAGGGGCTACAATGAGCAGTTCTTC CASSFSGRGYNEQFF
15 NA TRBJ2-3 TRBV11-1 NA TGTGCCAGCAGCTTAGCGATCGGGGACACAGATACGCAGTATTTT CASSLAIGDTDTQYF
14 few TRBJ2-2 TRBV11-2 NA TGTGCCAGCAGCTCTACTCTAGTTGTCGGGGAGCTGTTTTTT CASSSTLVVGELFF
16 NA TRBJ2-5 TRBV6-4 NA TGTGCCAGCAGTCCGTGCGGGTGGCGGATGGGGGAGACCCAGTACTTC CASSPCGWRMGETQYF
15 NA TRBJ1-6 TRBV14 NA TGTGCCAGCAGCCCTAGACCGGCCCGAAATTCACCCCTCCACTTT CASSPRPARNSPLHF
15 NA TRBJ2-2 TRBV2 NA TGTGCCAGCAGTTTACAGGGTGTTAACACCGGGGAGCTGTTTTTT CASSLQGVNTGELFF
12 NA TRBJ2-1 TRBV30 NA TGTGCCTGGAGCTCCGTTGGAGGTGAGCAGTTCTTC CAWSSVGGEQFF
14 NA TRBJ2-6 TRBV29-1 NA TGCAGCGTTGAAGACAGTACTGGGGCCAACGTCCTGACTTTC CSVEDSTGANVLTF
14 NA TRBJ1-2 TRBV27 TRBD1 TGTGCCAGCACCTGGACAGGGGGGAACTATGGCTACACCTTC CASTWTGGNYGYTF
21 NA TRBJ2-6 TRBV6-1 NA TGTGCCAGCAGTGAAACTGTCTTGGTAATTTGGGGGGAGTCTGGGGCCAACGTCCTGACTTTC CASSETVLVIWGESGANVLTF
13 NA TRBJ1-1 TRBV5-6 TRBD1 TGTGCCAGCAGCCGGGACAGAATATTTGAAGCTTTCTTT CASSRDRIFEAFF
15 NA TRBJ2-5 TRBV4-3 NA TGCGCCAGCAGCCAAGATCTGAGAGGGTTGGAGACCCAGTACTTC CASSQDLRGLETQYF
17 NA TRBJ2-3 TRBV30 TRBD2 TGTGCCTGGAGTGTACCTTGGTTAGCGGGAGAAGTAGATACGCAGTATTTT CAWSVPWLAGEVDTQYF
16 NA TRBJ1-6 TRBV5-1 NA TGCGCCAGCAGCTTGGCATCAGCAGGTCCCAATTCACCCCTCCACTTT CASSLASAGPNSPLHF
15 NA TRBJ2-7 TRBV5-4 NA TGTGCCAGCAGCTTGGGCAAACAAGGAGGCTACCAGCAGTACTTC CASSLGKQGGYQQYF
15 NA TRBJ1-3 TRBV15 NA TGTGCCACCAGCAGACAGGGCCTCCTTGGAAACACCATATATTTT CATSRQGLLGNTIYF
16 NA TRBJ1-2 TRBV4-3 NA TGCGCCAGCAGCCATCGGGGGCGGGGGGCCAACTATGGCTACACCTTC CASSHRGRGANYGYTF
15 NA TRBJ1-1 TRBV28 NA TGTGCCAGCAGTAGTCTAGGGGTTCTGGACACTGAAGCTTTCTTT CASSSLGVLDTEAFF
16 NA TRBJ2-4 TRBV4-2 NA TGTGCCAGCAGCCCTCAGGGGACGATAGCCAAAAACATTCAGTACTTC CASSPQGTIAKNIQYF
13 once TRBJ2-3 TRBV6-5 TRBD2 TGTGCCAGCATGGCGGCGGGAGCGGATACGCAGTATTTT CASMAAGADTQYF
14 NA TRBJ2-4 TRBV27 TRBD1 TGTGCCAGCAGGGGACAGGGCCCCAAAAACATTCAGTACTTC CASRGQGPKNIQYF
13 NA TRBJ2-5 TRBV7-2 NA TGTGCCAGCAGCTATGGGGGAGGAGAGACCCAGTACTTC CASSYGGGETQYF
14 NA TRBJ1-4 TRBV15 NA TGTGCCACCAGTCCTAGACAGGCAAATGAAAAACTGTTTTTT CATSPRQANEKLFF
12 NA TRBJ1-1 TRBV10-3 TRBD1 TGTGCCATCCAGGACAGGGGGCTTGAAGCTTTCTTT CAIQDRGLEAFF
13 once TRBJ2-3 TRBV6-1 TRBD1 TGTGCCAGCAGGGCGAGGGGGCCAGATACGCAGTATTTT CASRARGPDTQYF
16 few TRBJ2-1 TRBV9 NA TGTGCCAGCAGCGTATCAGACTCCGTCTCCTACAATGAGCAGTTCTTC CASSVSDSVSYNEQFF
17 NA TRBJ1-3 TRBV15 TRBD1 TGTGCCACCAGCAGAGATCTAACAGGGGCCATAGGAAACACCATATATTTT CATSRDLTGAIGNTIYF